A selection of T cell receptor beta chains follows, all from one sample in a study of identical twins. TCRdb reprocessed the 5' RACE reads with MiXCR, giving one entry per CDR3 protein. Among roughly 690,000 distinct CDR3 sequences listed, approximately 6.1% were seen once. Source material: naive T cells sorted from blood. The receptors come from a man aged 18 to 29 in good health. Each CDR3 is given with its conserved first and last residue. Each record gives: CDR3 protein, CDR3 DNA, J gene, V gene, clone size, D gene. The D gene is left open where the match is weak. Rows give clone size only sometimes, using once, few, many, or a class for an expanded clone.

CDR3aa: CASSLRRVITDTQYF; CDR3nt: TGTGCCAGCAGTCTCCGTCGTGTCATCACAGATACGCAGTATTTT; j_gene: TRBJ2-3; v_gene: TRBV28; abundance: few; d_gene: -
CDR3aa: CASSSPGTSGRRSVEQFF; CDR3nt: TGTGCCAGCAGCTCGCCCGGGACTAGCGGGAGGAGGAGCGTTGAGCAGTTCTTC; j_gene: TRBJ2-1; v_gene: TRBV5-6; abundance: few; d_gene: TRBD2
CDR3aa: CSAAEGLGEQFF; CDR3nt: TGCAGTGCTGCCGAGGGACTTGGTGAGCAGTTCTTC; j_gene: TRBJ2-1; v_gene: TRBV20-1; abundance: many; d_gene: -
CDR3aa: CASSLAGADEKLFF; CDR3nt: TGTGCCAGCAGCTTGGCGGGGGCCGATGAAAAACTGTTTTTT; j_gene: TRBJ1-4; v_gene: TRBV5-5; abundance: many; d_gene: -
CDR3aa: CASSYLPRGLYSEQFF; CDR3nt: TGTGCCAGCAGTTACCTTCCTAGGGGACTTTACAGTGAGCAGTTCTTC; j_gene: TRBJ2-1; v_gene: TRBV6-5; abundance: many; d_gene: -
CDR3aa: CASTSLETQYF; CDR3nt: TGTGCCAGCACCTCCCTAGAGACCCAGTACTTC; j_gene: TRBJ2-5; v_gene: TRBV7-6; abundance: many; d_gene: -
CDR3aa: CAWRLTGGYNSPLHF; CDR3nt: TGTGCCTGGAGGTTAACGGGGGGTTATAATTCACCCCTCCACTTT; j_gene: TRBJ1-6; v_gene: TRBV30; abundance: -; d_gene: -
CDR3aa: CSAPTGIRKFGYNEQFF; CDR3nt: TGCAGTGCTCCAACAGGAATCAGGAAATTCGGCTACAATGAGCAGTTCTTC; j_gene: TRBJ2-1; v_gene: TRBV20-1; abundance: -; d_gene: -
CDR3aa: CASSDGDGYTF; CDR3nt: TGCGCCAGCAGTGATGGGGATGGCTACACCTTC; j_gene: TRBJ1-2; v_gene: TRBV10-1; abundance: many; d_gene: -
CDR3aa: CSARDWEQGGEAFF; CDR3nt: TGCAGTGCTAGAGATTGGGAACAGGGCGGCGAAGCTTTCTTT; j_gene: TRBJ1-1; v_gene: TRBV20-1; abundance: -; d_gene: -
CDR3aa: CSARELAGHSGANVLTF; CDR3nt: TGCAGTGCTAGAGAACTAGCGGGCCACTCTGGGGCCAACGTCCTGACTTTC; j_gene: TRBJ2-6; v_gene: TRBV20-1; abundance: many; d_gene: TRBD2
CDR3aa: CASSSSSGLTSTDTQYF; CDR3nt: TGTGCCAGCAGCTCCTCCTCTGGACTAACTAGCACAGATACGCAGTATTTT; j_gene: TRBJ2-3; v_gene: TRBV7-1; abundance: -; d_gene: -
CDR3aa: CSVGQGWNYGYTF; CDR3nt: TGCAGCGTTGGACAGGGGTGGAACTATGGCTACACCTTC; j_gene: TRBJ1-2; v_gene: TRBV29-1; abundance: many; d_gene: TRBD1
CDR3aa: CASSPSGTGRKDTQYF; CDR3nt: TGTGCCAGCAGTCCGAGCGGGACAGGGCGGAAAGATACGCAGTATTTT; j_gene: TRBJ2-3; v_gene: TRBV12-3/TRBV12-4; abundance: many; d_gene: TRBD1
CDR3aa: CASSRQGISTNTGELFF; CDR3nt: TGTGCCAGCAGTAGACAGGGAATATCAACGAACACCGGGGAGCTGTTTTTT; j_gene: TRBJ2-2; v_gene: TRBV7-9; abundance: many; d_gene: TRBD1
CDR3aa: CASSQEGSHSPYEQYF; CDR3nt: TGTGCCAGCAGCCAAGAGGGGTCACACTCTCCCTACGAGCAGTACTTC; j_gene: TRBJ2-7; v_gene: TRBV4-2; abundance: -; d_gene: -
CDR3aa: CASSFLAGGPFHEQFF; CDR3nt: TGTGCCAGCAGTTTCCTAGCGGGAGGGCCGTTTCATGAGCAGTTCTTC; j_gene: TRBJ2-1; v_gene: TRBV27; abundance: -; d_gene: TRBD2
CDR3aa: CASSPRSHGPLSGGELFF; CDR3nt: TGTGCCAGTAGCCCGAGGTCTCATGGTCCATTGAGCGGCGGGGAGCTGTTTTTT; j_gene: TRBJ2-2; v_gene: TRBV19; abundance: few; d_gene: -
CDR3aa: CSAIERATAEAFF; CDR3nt: TGCAGTGCTATCGAAAGGGCCACGGCTGAAGCTTTCTTT; j_gene: TRBJ1-1; v_gene: TRBV20-1; abundance: few; d_gene: -
CDR3aa: CASSKGTVNEKLFF; CDR3nt: TGTGCCAGCAGCAAGGGGACAGTTAATGAAAAACTGTTTTTT; j_gene: TRBJ1-4; v_gene: TRBV12-3/TRBV12-4; abundance: -; d_gene: TRBD1
CDR3aa: CASSPRGTNYEQYF; CDR3nt: TGTGCCAGCTCACCACGCGGGACTAACTACGAGCAGTACTTC; j_gene: TRBJ2-7; v_gene: TRBV18; abundance: few; d_gene: TRBD2
CDR3aa: CASSEFEGGGTYNEQFF; CDR3nt: TGTGCCAGCAGTGAATTCGAGGGAGGGGGCACCTACAATGAGCAGTTCTTC; j_gene: TRBJ2-1; v_gene: TRBV2; abundance: many; d_gene: -
CDR3aa: CASSQDLGHGRQFF; CDR3nt: TGCGCCAGCAGCCAAGACCTGGGGCACGGTCGGCAGTTCTTC; j_gene: TRBJ2-1; v_gene: TRBV4-1; abundance: -; d_gene: -
CDR3aa: CASSWLASYEQYF; CDR3nt: TGTGCCAGCAGTTGGCTGGCGTCCTACGAGCAGTACTTC; j_gene: TRBJ2-7; v_gene: TRBV28; abundance: few; d_gene: -
CDR3aa: CASRHDTGPLNTEAFF; CDR3nt: TGTGCCAGCAGGCACGACACCGGGCCACTGAACACTGAAGCTTTCTTT; j_gene: TRBJ1-1; v_gene: TRBV12-3/TRBV12-4; abundance: few; d_gene: -
CDR3aa: CASSLLGTDPHW; CDR3nt: TGTGCCAGCAGCTTACTGGGGACAGATCCCCATTGG; j_gene: TRBJ1-1; v_gene: TRBV7-9; abundance: many; d_gene: TRBD1
CDR3aa: CASGLPGIGTSANNEQFF; CDR3nt: TGTGCTAGTGGTTTGCCTGGGATCGGGACTAGCGCTAACAATGAGCAGTTCTTC; j_gene: TRBJ2-1; v_gene: TRBV12-5; abundance: -; d_gene: TRBD2
CDR3aa: CASGSGRMGETQYF; CDR3nt: TGCGCCAGCGGGAGCGGGAGAATGGGAGAGACCCAGTACTTC; j_gene: TRBJ2-5; v_gene: TRBV5-1; abundance: many; d_gene: TRBD2
CDR3aa: CASSYSRTGFGEQFF; CDR3nt: TGTGCCAGCAGTTACAGCCGCACGGGGTTCGGAGAGCAGTTCTTC; j_gene: TRBJ2-1; v_gene: TRBV6-5; abundance: few; d_gene: -
CDR3aa: CASRPTGTGIYEQYF; CDR3nt: TGTGCCAGCAGACCCACCGGGACAGGGATCTACGAGCAGTACTTC; j_gene: TRBJ2-7; v_gene: TRBV6-2/TRBV6-3; abundance: many; d_gene: TRBD1
CDR3aa: CASRSLASTDTQYF; CDR3nt: TGTGCCAGCAGATCACTAGCGTCCACAGATACGCAGTATTTT; j_gene: TRBJ2-3; v_gene: TRBV12-3/TRBV12-4; abundance: many; d_gene: TRBD2
CDR3aa: CASSAVEAGELFF; CDR3nt: TGTGCCAGCAGCGCTGTCGAGGCCGGGGAGCTGTTTTTT; j_gene: TRBJ2-2; v_gene: TRBV5-5; abundance: many; d_gene: -
CDR3aa: CASSHPGTANTGELFF; CDR3nt: TGCGCCAGCAGCCACCCCGGGACAGCGAACACCGGGGAGCTGTTTTTT; j_gene: TRBJ2-2; v_gene: TRBV5-1; abundance: -; d_gene: TRBD1
CDR3aa: CASSLAADVVSNEQFF; CDR3nt: TGCGCCAGCAGCTTGGCCGCGGACGTAGTTTCCAATGAGCAGTTCTTC; j_gene: TRBJ2-1; v_gene: TRBV5-1; abundance: many; d_gene: -
CDR3aa: CASSTPRGGDNHGNTIYF; CDR3nt: TGTGCCAGCAGCACCCCTAGGGGGGGGGACAATCATGGAAACACCATATATTTT; j_gene: TRBJ1-3; v_gene: TRBV7-9; abundance: few; d_gene: -
CDR3aa: CASSFKTGGAYNEQFF; CDR3nt: TGTGCCAGCAGTTTCAAGACAGGGGGCGCCTACAATGAGCAGTTCTTC; j_gene: TRBJ2-1; v_gene: TRBV6-2/TRBV6-3; abundance: many; d_gene: TRBD1
CDR3aa: CASSQRDRVNGANVLTF; CDR3nt: TGTGCCAGCAGCCAGCGGGACAGGGTAAATGGGGCCAACGTCCTGACTTTC; j_gene: TRBJ2-6; v_gene: TRBV3-1; abundance: -; d_gene: TRBD1
CDR3aa: CASSFEPGRANEQYF; CDR3nt: TGTGCCAGCAGTTTCGAGCCAGGGAGGGCAAACGAGCAGTACTTC; j_gene: TRBJ2-7; v_gene: TRBV12-3/TRBV12-4; abundance: many; d_gene: TRBD2
CDR3aa: CASSPHWTSETDTQYF; CDR3nt: TGTGCCAGCAGCCCGCATTGGACTAGCGAGACAGATACGCAGTATTTT; j_gene: TRBJ2-3; v_gene: TRBV7-8; abundance: -; d_gene: TRBD2
CDR3aa: CASSLGWPGELFF; CDR3nt: TGTGCCAGCAGCTTAGGCTGGCCCGGGGAGCTGTTTTTT; j_gene: TRBJ2-2; v_gene: TRBV7-9; abundance: many; d_gene: -
CDR3aa: CASSYSGVQETQYF; CDR3nt: TGTGCCAGCAGTTACTCTGGGGTCCAAGAGACCCAGTACTTC; j_gene: TRBJ2-5; v_gene: TRBV6-5; abundance: many; d_gene: -
CDR3aa: CASSASATQPQHF; CDR3nt: TGTGCCAGCAGCGCTTCTGCCACTCAGCCCCAGCATTTT; j_gene: TRBJ1-5; v_gene: TRBV12-3/TRBV12-4; abundance: many; d_gene: -
CDR3aa: CASSFYTSPLHF; CDR3nt: TGTGCCAGCAGTTTTTACACATCACCCCTCCACTTT; j_gene: TRBJ1-6; v_gene: TRBV12-3/TRBV12-4; abundance: many; d_gene: -
CDR3aa: CSAQDLSTDTQYF; CDR3nt: TGCAGTGCCCAGGATTTGAGCACAGATACGCAGTATTTT; j_gene: TRBJ2-3; v_gene: TRBV20-1; abundance: -; d_gene: -
CDR3aa: CSARARTGDETQYF; CDR3nt: TGCAGTGCTAGAGCCCGGACAGGGGACGAGACCCAGTACTTC; j_gene: TRBJ2-5; v_gene: TRBV20-1; abundance: many; d_gene: TRBD1
CDR3aa: CASSVSPAGIGETQYF; CDR3nt: TGTGCCAGCAGCGTATCCCCGGCAGGGATAGGAGAGACCCAGTACTTC; j_gene: TRBJ2-5; v_gene: TRBV9; abundance: few; d_gene: -
CDR3aa: CASSPRTVATNEKLFF; CDR3nt: TGCGCCAGCAGCCCTCGGACAGTTGCAACTAATGAAAAACTGTTTTTT; j_gene: TRBJ1-4; v_gene: TRBV5-1; abundance: many; d_gene: -
CDR3aa: CASSYERGHTGELFF; CDR3nt: TGTGCCAGCAGTTACGAGCGGGGACACACCGGGGAGCTGTTTTTT; j_gene: TRBJ2-2; v_gene: TRBV6-5; abundance: many; d_gene: TRBD2
CDR3aa: CASSETGGSGNTIYF; CDR3nt: TGTGCCAGCAGTGAGACAGGGGGCTCTGGAAACACCATATATTTT; j_gene: TRBJ1-3; v_gene: TRBV6-1; abundance: -; d_gene: TRBD1
CDR3aa: CATSLAGEQETQYF; CDR3nt: TGTGCCACCAGTCTCGCAGGAGAGCAAGAGACCCAGTACTTC; j_gene: TRBJ2-5; v_gene: TRBV24-1; abundance: few; d_gene: -
CDR3aa: CSARDSGLADYNEQFF; CDR3nt: TGCAGTGCTAGAGATTCGGGACTAGCGGACTACAATGAGCAGTTCTTC; j_gene: TRBJ2-1; v_gene: TRBV20-1; abundance: many; d_gene: TRBD2
CDR3aa: CASSPIGGTNEKLFF; CDR3nt: TGTGCCAGCAGTCCGATCGGGGGGACTAATGAAAAACTGTTTTTT; j_gene: TRBJ1-4; v_gene: TRBV12-3/TRBV12-4; abundance: many; d_gene: -
CDR3aa: CASSLSPGRYSYNEQFF; CDR3nt: TGTGCCAGCAGTTTATCCCCCGGCAGGTATTCCTACAATGAGCAGTTCTTC; j_gene: TRBJ2-1; v_gene: TRBV27; abundance: many; d_gene: -
CDR3aa: CASSFSLGFGDTQYF; CDR3nt: TGTGCCAGCAGCTTTAGTTTAGGATTTGGGGATACGCAGTATTTT; j_gene: TRBJ2-3; v_gene: TRBV11-2; abundance: -; d_gene: -
CDR3aa: CASKAGGSETQYF; CDR3nt: TGTGCCAGCAAGGCGGGAGGATCAGAGACCCAGTACTTC; j_gene: TRBJ2-5; v_gene: TRBV2; abundance: -; d_gene: TRBD2
CDR3aa: CASSLAYGYTF; CDR3nt: TGTGCCAGCAGCTTAGCCTATGGCTACACCTTC; j_gene: TRBJ1-2; v_gene: TRBV7-9; abundance: -; d_gene: -
CDR3aa: CASSQDAPAGKETQYF; CDR3nt: TGCGCCAGCAGCCAAGACGCCCCAGCGGGGAAAGAGACCCAGTACTTC; j_gene: TRBJ2-5; v_gene: TRBV4-1; abundance: -; d_gene: TRBD2
CDR3aa: CASRDPLPQYF; CDR3nt: TGTGCCAGCAGGGACCCATTACCGCAGTACTTC; j_gene: TRBJ2-7; v_gene: TRBV25-1; abundance: -; d_gene: -
CDR3aa: CASSLFGTGVSEAFF; CDR3nt: TGTGCCAGCAGCTTGTTTGGGACAGGGGTTTCTGAAGCTTTCTTT; j_gene: TRBJ1-1; v_gene: TRBV5-8; abundance: many; d_gene: TRBD1
CDR3aa: CASSQDHGSTDTQYF; CDR3nt: TGTGCCAGCAGCCAAGATCACGGGAGCACAGATACGCAGTATTTT; j_gene: TRBJ2-3; v_gene: TRBV4-2; abundance: -; d_gene: -